Below are 8 T cell receptor beta chains sequenced from a single sample in a study of blood T cell repertoires in COVID-19. Some clones are missing from TCRdb's copy, which holds only in-frame ones; the method was immunoSEQ multiplex PCR. The sample lists about 180,000 clones; 85% to 90% were seen once. The sample was peripheral blood. These receptors came from a man aged 65-85 years with active or convalescent COVID-19.

V is TRBV7-3 and J is TRBJ1-1, with 9 positions matching TRBD1. Germline V gene lookup returns CDR1 SGHTA and CDR2 FQGTGA. The CDR3 has 17 amino acids. V lost 1 base to trimming and J lost 0 bases; unmatched junction nucleotides: 6. CDR3 sequence: CASSLITGGSLNTEAFF. In nucleotides, the CDR3 is TGTGCCAGCAGCTTAATCACAGGGGGCTCGCTGAACACTGAAGCTTTCTTT. Full variable domain (missing parts from reference TRBV7-3 and TRBJ1-1): GAGVSQTPSNKVTEKGKYVELRCDPISGHTALYWYRQSLGQGPEFLIYFQGTGAADDSGLPNDRFFAVRPEGSVSTLKIQRTERGDSAVYLCASSLITGGSLNTEAFFGQGTRLTVV.

This clone has a single count. CDR3: CASSGGTGPSQAFF. The CDR3, as DNA: TGTGCCAGCAGCGGCGGGACAGGGCCCTCTCAAGCTTTCTTT. The chain uses TRBV13 and TRBJ1-1; 9 bases fit TRBD1. Germline-derived CDR1 and CDR2 are PRHDT and FYEKMQ (reference sequence). J lost 9 bases, V lost 5 bases, and 10 bases had no gene match. The CDR3 is 14 residues long.

This chain uses TRBV7-2 with TRBJ1-5; no clear D. V lost 1 base and J 4 bases, leaving 8 bases between the germline ends. CDR3 length: 14 amino acids. Per germline, CDR1 SGHTA and CDR2 FQGNSA. In nucleotides, the CDR3 is TGTGCCAGCAGCTTAGACAGCTCAAATCAGCCCCAGCATTTT. It yields the protein CASSLDSSNQPQHF.

This clone showed up many times. Other nucleotide sequences in the sample specify the same CDR3. The chain employs TRBV4-3 and TRBJ1-1; D is unclear. CDR3 length: 13 residues. The V end was cut by 0 bases, the J end by 1 base, with 3 bases between. Germline V gives CDR1 LGHNA, CDR2 YSLEER. In DNA form, the CDR3 reads TGCGCCAGCAGCCAAGATAGGAACACTGAAGCTTTCTTT. This translates into CASSQDRNTEAFF.

The V and J genes are TRBV9 and TRBJ2-1, with TRBD2 as a possible D gene (6 bases). The length of the CDR3 is 14 residues. V lost 1 base to trimming and J lost 10 bases, with 15 bases between them. CDR1 and CDR2 (germline): SGDLS, YYNGEE. CDR3 in amino acids: CASSVRGTAPEQFF. CDR3 in DNA: TGTGCCAGCAGCGTACGGGGGACGGCCCCCGAGCAGTTCTTC.

V gene TRBV3-1 (or the pseudogene TRBV3-2) combines with J gene TRBJ2-7; 7 positions match TRBD1. The CDR3 consists of 14 residues. Per the germline V gene, CDR1 is LGHDT and CDR2 is YNNKEL (reference sequence). V dropped 6 bases and J dropped 2; count of bases not matched to a gene: 7. This CDR3 is CASRRDRGPYEQYF. The CDR3, as DNA: TGTGCCAGCAGGAGGGACAGAGGTCCCTACGAGCAGTACTTC.

The chain carries TRBV6-5 and TRBJ1-6; D might be TRBD1 (6 bases). The ends were cut back, 5 bases at V and 8 bases at J, with 16 bases in the middle. Germline V gene data show CDR1 as MNHEY and CDR2 as SVGAGI. The length of the CDR3 is 15 residues. CDR3: CASSHIYRDDSPLHF. The CDR3 nucleotides are TGTGCCAGCAGTCATATATACAGGGACGATTCACCCCTCCACTTT.

The rearrangement uses TRBV23-1 and TRBJ1-2; D is unclear. TRBV23-1 is filed as an ORF, its function uncertain. There are 17 residues in the CDR3. The V and J ends lost 3 bases and 4 bases respectively, with 21 bases between them. CDR3 sequence reads: CASSHPPGLRSGYGYTF. The CDR3 DNA reads TGCGCCAGCAGTCATCCCCCCGGACTGCGGTCGGGCTATGGCTACACCTTC.